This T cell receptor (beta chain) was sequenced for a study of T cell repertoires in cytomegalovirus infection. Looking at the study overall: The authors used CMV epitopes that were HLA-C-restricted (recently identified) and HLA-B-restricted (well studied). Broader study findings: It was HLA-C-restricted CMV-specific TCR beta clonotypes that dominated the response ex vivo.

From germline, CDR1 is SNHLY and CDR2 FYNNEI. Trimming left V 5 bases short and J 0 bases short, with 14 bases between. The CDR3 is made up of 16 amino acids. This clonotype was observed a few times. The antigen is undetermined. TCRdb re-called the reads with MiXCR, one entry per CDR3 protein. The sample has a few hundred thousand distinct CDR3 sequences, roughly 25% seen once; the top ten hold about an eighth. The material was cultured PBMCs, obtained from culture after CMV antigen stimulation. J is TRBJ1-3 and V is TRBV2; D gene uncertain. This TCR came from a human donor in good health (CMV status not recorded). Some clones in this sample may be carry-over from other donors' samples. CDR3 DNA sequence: TGTGCCAGCAGTCGCCGAGACGGCTCCTCTGGAAACACCATATATTTT. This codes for CASSRRDGSSGNTIYF.